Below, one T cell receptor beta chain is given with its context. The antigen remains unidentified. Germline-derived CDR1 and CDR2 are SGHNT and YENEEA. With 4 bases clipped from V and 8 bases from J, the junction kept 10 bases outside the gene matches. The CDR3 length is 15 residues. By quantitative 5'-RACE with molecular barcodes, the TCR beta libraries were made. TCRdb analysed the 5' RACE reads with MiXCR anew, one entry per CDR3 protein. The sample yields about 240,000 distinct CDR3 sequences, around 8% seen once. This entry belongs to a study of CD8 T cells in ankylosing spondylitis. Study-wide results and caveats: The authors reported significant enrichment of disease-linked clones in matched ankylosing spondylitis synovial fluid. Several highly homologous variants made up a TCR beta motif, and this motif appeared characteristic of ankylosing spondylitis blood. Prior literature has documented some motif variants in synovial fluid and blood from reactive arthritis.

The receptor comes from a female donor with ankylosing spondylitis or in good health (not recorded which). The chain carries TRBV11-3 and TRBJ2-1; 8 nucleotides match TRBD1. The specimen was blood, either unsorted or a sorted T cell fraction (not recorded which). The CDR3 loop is CASSSGTGRMDEQFF. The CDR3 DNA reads TGTGCCAGCAGCTCCGGGACAGGTAGGATGGATGAGCAGTTCTTC.